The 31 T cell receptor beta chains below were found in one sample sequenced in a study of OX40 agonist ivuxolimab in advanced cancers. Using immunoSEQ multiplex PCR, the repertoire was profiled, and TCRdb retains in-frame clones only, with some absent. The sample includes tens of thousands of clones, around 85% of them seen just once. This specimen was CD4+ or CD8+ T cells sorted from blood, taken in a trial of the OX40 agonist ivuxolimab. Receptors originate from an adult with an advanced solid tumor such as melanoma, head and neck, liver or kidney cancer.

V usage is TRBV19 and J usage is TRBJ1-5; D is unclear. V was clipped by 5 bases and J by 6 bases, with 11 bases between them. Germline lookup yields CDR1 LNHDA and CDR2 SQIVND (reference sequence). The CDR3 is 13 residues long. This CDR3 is CASSEQNRQPQHF. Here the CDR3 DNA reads TGTGCCAGTAGTGAGCAGAATCGTCAGCCCCAGCATTTT.

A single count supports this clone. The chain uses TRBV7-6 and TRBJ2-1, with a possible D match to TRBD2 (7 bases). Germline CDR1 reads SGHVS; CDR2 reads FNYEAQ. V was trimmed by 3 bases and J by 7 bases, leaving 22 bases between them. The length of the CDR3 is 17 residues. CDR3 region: CASSLASRSGGWNEQFF. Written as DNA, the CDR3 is TGTGCCAGCAGCTTGGCCTCTAGATCGGGGGGCTGGAATGAGCAGTTCTTC.

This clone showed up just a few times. CDR3 residues: CASSLSGLQTRTSTDTQYF. CDR3 sequence (DNA): TGTGCCAGCAGCTTGTCCGGGCTGCAGACTCGAACTAGCACAGATACGCAGTATTTT. The chain links TRBV5-4 to TRBJ2-3; D gene unclear. Trimming left V 1 base short and J 0 bases short, with 21 bases between. CDR3 size: 19 residues. Germline V CDR1 and CDR2: SGHNT, YYREEE (reference sequence).

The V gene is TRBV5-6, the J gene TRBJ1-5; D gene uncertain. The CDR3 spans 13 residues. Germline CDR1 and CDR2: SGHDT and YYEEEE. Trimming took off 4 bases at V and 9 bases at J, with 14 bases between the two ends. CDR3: CASSPRTAGPQHF. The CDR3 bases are TGTGCCAGCAGCCCTAGGACCGCTGGGCCCCAGCATTTT.

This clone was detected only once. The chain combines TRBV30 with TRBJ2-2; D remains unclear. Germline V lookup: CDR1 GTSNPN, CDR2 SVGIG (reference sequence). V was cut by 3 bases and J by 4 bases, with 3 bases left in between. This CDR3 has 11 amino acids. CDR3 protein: CAWSCTGELFF. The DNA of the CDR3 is TGTGCCTGGAGCTGCACCGGGGAGCTGTTTTTT. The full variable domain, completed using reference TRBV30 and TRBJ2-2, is SQTIHQWPATLVQPVGSPLSLECTVEGTSNPNLYWYRQAAGRGLQLLFYSVGIGQISSEVPQNLSASRPQDRQFILSSKKLLLSDSGFYLCAWSCTGELFFGEGSRLTVL.

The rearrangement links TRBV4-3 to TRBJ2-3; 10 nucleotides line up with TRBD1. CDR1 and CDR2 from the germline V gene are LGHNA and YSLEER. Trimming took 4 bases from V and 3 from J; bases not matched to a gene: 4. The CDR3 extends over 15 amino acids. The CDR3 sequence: CASSLRDRGTDTQYF. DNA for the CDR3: TGCGCCAGCAGCCTCCGGGACAGGGGAACAGATACGCAGTATTTT.

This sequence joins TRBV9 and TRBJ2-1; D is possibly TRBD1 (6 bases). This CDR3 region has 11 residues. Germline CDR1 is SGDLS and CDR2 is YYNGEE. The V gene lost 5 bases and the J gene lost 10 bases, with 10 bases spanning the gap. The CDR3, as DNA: TGTGCCAGCAGTTTTGACAGGGAGCAGTTCTTC. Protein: CASSFDREQFF.

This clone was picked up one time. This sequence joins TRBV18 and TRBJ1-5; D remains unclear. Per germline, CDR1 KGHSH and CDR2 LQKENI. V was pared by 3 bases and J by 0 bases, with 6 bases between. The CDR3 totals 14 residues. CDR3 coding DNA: TGTGCCAGCTCACCCGTTTATAGCAATCAGCCCCAGCATTTT. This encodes CASSPVYSNQPQHF.

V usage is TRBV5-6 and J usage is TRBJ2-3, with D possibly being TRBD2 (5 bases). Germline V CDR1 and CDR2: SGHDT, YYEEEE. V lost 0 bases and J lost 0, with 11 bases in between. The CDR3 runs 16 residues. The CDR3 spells CASSLARRLSTDTQYF. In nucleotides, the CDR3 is TGTGCCAGCAGCTTGGCAAGGCGACTAAGCACAGATACGCAGTATTTT.

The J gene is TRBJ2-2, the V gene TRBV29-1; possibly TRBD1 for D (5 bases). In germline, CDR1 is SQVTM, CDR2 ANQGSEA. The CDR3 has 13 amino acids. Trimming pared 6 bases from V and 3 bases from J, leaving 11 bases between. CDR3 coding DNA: TGCAGCGTCGTCAACAGGTACACCGGGGAGCTGTTTTTT. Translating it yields CSVVNRYTGELFF.

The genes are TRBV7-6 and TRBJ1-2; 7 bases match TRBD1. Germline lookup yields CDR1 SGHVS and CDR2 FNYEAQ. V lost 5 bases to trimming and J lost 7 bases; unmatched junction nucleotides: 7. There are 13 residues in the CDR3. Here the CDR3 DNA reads TGTGCCAGCAGCCGACAGGGCAGAGGTGGCTACACCTTC. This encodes CASSRQGRGGYTF.

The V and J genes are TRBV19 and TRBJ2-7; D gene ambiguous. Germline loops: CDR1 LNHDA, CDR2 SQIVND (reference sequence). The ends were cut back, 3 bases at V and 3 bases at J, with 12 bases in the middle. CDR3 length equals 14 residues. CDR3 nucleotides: TGTGCCAGTAGTATCAGGATGGATGGCTACGAGCAGTACTTC. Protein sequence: CASSIRMDGYEQYF.

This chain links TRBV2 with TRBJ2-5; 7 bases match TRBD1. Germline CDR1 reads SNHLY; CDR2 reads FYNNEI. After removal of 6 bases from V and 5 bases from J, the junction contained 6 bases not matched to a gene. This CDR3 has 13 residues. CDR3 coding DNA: TGTGCCAGCAGGATGACAGGGCACGAGACCCAGTACTTC. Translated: CASRMTGHETQYF.

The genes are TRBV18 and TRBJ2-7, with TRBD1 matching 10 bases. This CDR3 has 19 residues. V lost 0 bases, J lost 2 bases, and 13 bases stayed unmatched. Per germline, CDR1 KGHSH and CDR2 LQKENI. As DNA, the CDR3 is TGTGCCAGCTCACCACCACTGGAGGGGCGGGACAGGGGCCCCTACGAGCAGTACTTC. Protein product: CASSPPLEGRDRGPYEQYF. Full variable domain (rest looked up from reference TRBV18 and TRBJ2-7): NAGVMQNPRHLVRRRGQEARLRCSPMKGHSHVYWYRQLPEEGLKFMVYLQKENIIDESGMPKERFSAEFPKEGPSILRIQQVVRGDSAAYFCASSPPLEGRDRGPYEQYFGPGTRLTVT.

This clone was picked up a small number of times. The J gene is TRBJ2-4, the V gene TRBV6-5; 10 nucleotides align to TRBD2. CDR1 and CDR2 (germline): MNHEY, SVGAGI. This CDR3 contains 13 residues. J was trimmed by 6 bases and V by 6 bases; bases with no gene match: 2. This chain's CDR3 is CASSGTSVNIQYF. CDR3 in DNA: TGTGCCAGCAGCGGGACTAGCGTAAACATTCAGTACTTC.

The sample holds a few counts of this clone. DNA for the CDR3: TGTGCCAGCAGCAGAACCGACGGGCTCGGCTACACCTTC. Its protein product is CASSRTDGLGYTF. V and J are TRBV9 and TRBJ1-2; no clear D gene. The CDR3 runs to 13 residues. V was shortened by 4 bases and J by 8 bases, with 15 bases between the two germline ends. Germline V gene sequence: CDR1 SGDLS, CDR2 YYNGEE.

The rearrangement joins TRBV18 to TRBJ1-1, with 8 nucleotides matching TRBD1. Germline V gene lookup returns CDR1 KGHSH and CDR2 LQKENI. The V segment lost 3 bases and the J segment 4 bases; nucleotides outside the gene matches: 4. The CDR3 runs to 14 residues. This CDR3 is CASSPEQGGTEAFF. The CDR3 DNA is TGTGCCAGCTCACCGGAACAGGGGGGCACTGAAGCTTTCTTT.

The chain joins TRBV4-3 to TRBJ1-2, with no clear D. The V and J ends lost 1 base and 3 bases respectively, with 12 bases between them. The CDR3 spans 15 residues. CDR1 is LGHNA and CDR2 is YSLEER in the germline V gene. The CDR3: CASSQVIFGDYGYTF. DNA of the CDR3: TGCGCCAGCAGCCAAGTGATCTTTGGGGACTATGGCTACACCTTC.

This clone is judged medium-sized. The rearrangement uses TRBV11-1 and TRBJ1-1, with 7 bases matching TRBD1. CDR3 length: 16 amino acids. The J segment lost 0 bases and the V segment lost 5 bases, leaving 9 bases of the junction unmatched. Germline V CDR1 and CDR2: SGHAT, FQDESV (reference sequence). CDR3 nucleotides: TGTGCCAGCAGCATAGGGACAGTGGAAATGAACACTGAAGCTTTCTTT. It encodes CASSIGTVEMNTEAFF.

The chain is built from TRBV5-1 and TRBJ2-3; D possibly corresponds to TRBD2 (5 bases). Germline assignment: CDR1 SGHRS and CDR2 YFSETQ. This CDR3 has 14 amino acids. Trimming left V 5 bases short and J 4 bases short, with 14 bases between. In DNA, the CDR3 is TGCGCCAGCAGAGGCGGACTTACCTCAGATACGCAGTATTTT. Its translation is CASRGGLTSDTQYF.

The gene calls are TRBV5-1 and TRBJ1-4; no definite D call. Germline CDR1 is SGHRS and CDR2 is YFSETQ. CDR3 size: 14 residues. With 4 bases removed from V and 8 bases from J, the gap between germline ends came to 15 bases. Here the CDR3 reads CASSPGPEDEKLFF. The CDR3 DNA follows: TGCGCCAGCAGCCCAGGACCGGAGGACGAAAAACTGTTTTTT.

CDR3 DNA: TGTGCCAGCAGTGGTACTGGACGGATCTATGGCTACACCTTC. It is translated as CASSGTGRIYGYTF. The chain carries TRBV11-2 and TRBJ1-2; unclear D gene. V was shortened by 6 bases and J by 4 bases, with 15 bases between the two germline ends. CDR1 and CDR2 from the germline V gene are SGHAT and FQNNGV. This CDR3 region has 14 residues.

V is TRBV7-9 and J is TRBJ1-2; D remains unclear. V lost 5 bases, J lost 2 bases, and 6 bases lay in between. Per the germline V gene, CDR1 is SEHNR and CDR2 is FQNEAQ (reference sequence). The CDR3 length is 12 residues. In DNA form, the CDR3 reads TGTGCCAGCAGCCTAATCAACTATGGCTACACCTTC. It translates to CASSLINYGYTF. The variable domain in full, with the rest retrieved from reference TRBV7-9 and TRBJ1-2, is DTGVSQNPRHKITKRGQNVTFRCDPISEHNRLYWYRQTLGQGPEFLTYFQNEAQLEKSRLLSDRFSAERPKGSFSTLEIQRTEQGDSAMYLCASSLINYGYTFGSGTRLTVV.

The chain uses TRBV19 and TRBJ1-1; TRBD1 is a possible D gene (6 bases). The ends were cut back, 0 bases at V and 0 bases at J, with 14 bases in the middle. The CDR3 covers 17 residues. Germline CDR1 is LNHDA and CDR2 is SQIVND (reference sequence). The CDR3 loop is CASSIDARRTVNTEAFF. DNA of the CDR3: TGTGCCAGTAGTATAGACGCGAGACGGACAGTGAACACTGAAGCTTTCTTT.

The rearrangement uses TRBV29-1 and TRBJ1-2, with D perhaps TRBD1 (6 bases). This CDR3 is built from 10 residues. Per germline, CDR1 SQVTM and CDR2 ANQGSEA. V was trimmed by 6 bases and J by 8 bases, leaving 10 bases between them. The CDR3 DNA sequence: TGCAGCGTGGGGGGCGACGGCTACACCTTC. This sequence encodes CSVGGDGYTF. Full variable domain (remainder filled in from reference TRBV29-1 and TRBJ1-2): SAVISQKPSRDICQRGTSLTIQCQVDSQVTMMFWYRQQPGQSLTLIATANQGSEATYESGFVIDKFPISRPNLTFSTLTVSNMSPEDSSIYLCSVGGDGYTFGSGTRLTVV.

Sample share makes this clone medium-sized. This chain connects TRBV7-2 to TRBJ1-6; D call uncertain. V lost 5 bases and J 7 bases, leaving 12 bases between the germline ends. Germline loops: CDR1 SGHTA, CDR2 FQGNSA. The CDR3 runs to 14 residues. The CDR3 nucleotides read TGTGCCAGCAGCGCAGTGGGCCGAAATTCACCCCTCCACTTT. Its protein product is CASSAVGRNSPLHF.

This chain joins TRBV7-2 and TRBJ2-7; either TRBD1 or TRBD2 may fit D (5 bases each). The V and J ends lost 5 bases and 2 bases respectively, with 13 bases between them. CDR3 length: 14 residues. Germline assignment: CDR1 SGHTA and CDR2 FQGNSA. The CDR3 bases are TGTGCCAGCAGCCCCCATGGGACCGCCTACGAGCAGTACTTC. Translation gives CASSPHGTAYEQYF.

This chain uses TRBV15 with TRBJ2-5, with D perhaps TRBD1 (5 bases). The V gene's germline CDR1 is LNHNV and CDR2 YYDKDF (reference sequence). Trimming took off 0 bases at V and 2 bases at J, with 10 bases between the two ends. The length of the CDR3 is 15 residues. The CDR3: CATSRDNTGQETQYF. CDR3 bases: TGTGCCACCAGCAGAGATAACACAGGACAAGAGACCCAGTACTTC.

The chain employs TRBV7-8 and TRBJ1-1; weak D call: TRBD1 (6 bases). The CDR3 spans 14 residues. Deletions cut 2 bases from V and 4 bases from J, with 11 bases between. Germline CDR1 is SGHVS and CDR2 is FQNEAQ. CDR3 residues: CASSLNREVTEAFF. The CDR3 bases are TGTGCCAGCAGCTTAAACAGGGAGGTCACTGAAGCTTTCTTT. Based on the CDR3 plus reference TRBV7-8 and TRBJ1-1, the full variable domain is GAGVSQSPRYKVAKRGQDVALRCDPISGHVSLFWYQQALGQGPEFLTYFQNEAQLDKSGLPSDRFFAERPEGSVSTLKIQRTQQEDSAVYLCASSLNREVTEAFFGQGTRLTVV.

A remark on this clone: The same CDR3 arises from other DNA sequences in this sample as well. DNA of the CDR3: TGTGCCAGCTCACAGGACAGGGGTAATTCACCCCTCCACTTT. It translates to CASSQDRGNSPLHF. The rearrangement uses TRBV18 and TRBJ1-6, with 9 positions matching TRBD1. Germline values: CDR1 KGHSH, CDR2 LQKENI. The CDR3 has 14 residues. V trimming: 4 bases; J trimming: 6 bases; junction bases outside the gene matches: 1. Looking up the rest from reference TRBV18 and TRBJ1-6 gives the full variable domain: NAGVMQNPRHLVRRRGQEARLRCSPMKGHSHVYWYRQLPEEGLKFMVYLQKENIIDESGMPKERFSAEFPKEGPSILRIQQVVRGDSAAYFCASSQDRGNSPLHFGNGTRLTVT.

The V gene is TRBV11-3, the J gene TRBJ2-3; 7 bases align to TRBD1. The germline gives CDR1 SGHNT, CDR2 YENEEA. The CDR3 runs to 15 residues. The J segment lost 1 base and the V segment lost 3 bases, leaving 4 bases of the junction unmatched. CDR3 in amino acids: CASSFRGLGTDTQYF. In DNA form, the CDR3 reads TGTGCCAGCAGCTTTAGGGGGCTAGGCACAGATACGCAGTATTTT.